Listed below are T cell receptor beta chains from one sample, sequenced in a study of shared clonotypes between healthy human individuals. Repertoires were generated with immunoSEQ multiplex PCR, while TCRdb's copy carries only in-frame clones and drops some. The top ten clones hold approximately 1% of a sample with some 1,900,000 clones, about 95% of them seen once. Sequencing input: naive CD8+ T cells sorted from blood. The receptor set was obtained from a man younger than 35 in good health. The CDR3 runs from the conserved cysteine through the conserved F or W. D genes are given only for firm matches. Size tells how often a clone was seen (once, few, many) or the class of an expanded clone, and some rows leave it out.

TRBV10-3	TRBD2	-	TRBJ2-2	CAIALAGGSTGELFF	TGTGCCATCGCACTAGCGGGAGGGAGCACCGGGGAGCTGTTTTTT
TRBV6-5	-	-	TRBJ2-3	CASSYLGSTDTQYF	TGTGCCAGCAGTTATTTGGGTAGCACAGATACGCAGTATTTT
TRBV7-9	-	-	TRBJ2-3	CASSPPLDTDTQYF	TGTGCCAGCAGCCCTCCCTTGGACACAGATACGCAGTATTTT
TRBV6-5	-	-	TRBJ1-2	CASSYGVGDYGYTF	TGTGCCAGCAGTTACGGGGTGGGGGACTATGGCTACACCTTC
TRBV11-2	-	-	TRBJ2-7	CASSQGPAYEQYF	TGTGCCAGCAGCCAGGGCCCGGCCTACGAGCAGTACTTC
TRBV5-6	-	-	TRBJ2-3	CASSAGELTDTQYF	TGTGCCAGCAGTGCAGGGGAACTTACAGATACGCAGTATTTT
TRBV7-2	-	-	TRBJ1-2	CACRPGESLDGYTF	TGTGCCTGTCGTCCAGGGGAGAGCCTCGATGGCTACACCTTC
TRBV7-9	TRBD1	-	TRBJ2-7	CASSPAGGPYEQYF	TGTGCCAGCAGCCCTGCAGGGGGCCCCTACGAGCAGTACTTC
TRBV6-4	TRBD1	-	TRBJ2-1	CASSLTDRGIDEQFF	TGTGCCAGCAGCCTCACGGACAGGGGGATAGATGAGCAGTTCTTC
TRBV28	TRBD1	-	TRBJ1-4	CASRTQGAGEKLFF	TGTGCCAGCAGAACTCAGGGGGCAGGTGAAAAACTGTTTTTT
TRBV29-1	TRBD2	-	TRBJ2-3	CSVIERGRSDTQYF	TGCAGCGTAATTGAGCGGGGGAGATCAGATACGCAGTATTTT
TRBV7-9	-	-	TRBJ2-2	CASTLTGELFF	TGTGCCAGCACCCTAACCGGGGAGCTGTTTTTT
TRBV5-6	TRBD1	-	TRBJ2-7	CASSLALRTGGLEQYF	TGTGCCAGCAGCTTGGCATTACGGACAGGGGGCCTTGAGCAGTACTTC
TRBV9	TRBD2	-	TRBJ2-5	CASSGRAGGETQYF	TGTGCCAGCAGCGGACGGGCGGGGGGCGAGACCCAGTACTTC
TRBV30	TRBD1	-	TRBJ1-6	CAWSPGQGNSPLHF	TGTGCCTGGAGTCCGGGACAGGGAAATTCACCCCTCCACTTT
TRBV5-1	-	-	TRBJ1-4	CASSPEMGEKLFF	TGCGCCAGCAGCCCGGAAATGGGTGAAAAACTGTTTTTT
TRBV28	TRBD2	-	TRBJ2-2	CASSLGLAGVTGELFF	TGTGCCAGCAGTTTAGGGCTAGCGGGAGTCACCGGGGAGCTGTTTTTT
TRBV30	TRBD1	-	TRBJ1-1	CAGTGTGLSEAFF	TGTGCCGGGACCGGGACAGGGCTATCTGAAGCTTTCTTT
TRBV30	-	-	TRBJ1-6	CAWQLSGSSYNSPLHF	TGTGCCTGGCAACTTTCAGGGAGCTCCTATAATTCACCCCTCCACTTT
TRBV27	-	once	TRBJ2-1	CASSLVPYSNEQFF	TGTGCCAGCAGTTTAGTGCCTTACAGCAATGAGCAGTTCTTC
TRBV30	TRBD1	-	TRBJ1-2	CAWSVPFRPDRGPNYGYTF	TGTGCCTGGAGTGTACCCTTCCGCCCCGACAGGGGACCTAACTATGGCTACACCTTC
TRBV28	TRBD1	-	TRBJ2-5	CASSFGQGETQYF	TGTGCCAGCAGTTTCGGACAGGGGGAGACCCAGTACTTC
TRBV5-6	-	-	TRBJ1-5	CASSLDNNQPQHF	TGTGCCAGCAGCTTGGACAACAATCAGCCCCAGCATTTT
TRBV27	-	few	TRBJ2-7	CASGEYEQYF	TGTGCCAGCGGAGAATACGAGCAGTACTTC
TRBV5-4	TRBD1	-	TRBJ2-7	CASSWDSTYEQYF	TGTGCCAGCAGCTGGGACAGCACCTACGAGCAGTACTTC
TRBV10-2	-	-	TRBJ2-2	CASSEVAVGTGELFF	TGCGCCAGCAGTGAGGTAGCAGTAGGGACCGGGGAGCTGTTTTTT
TRBV25-1	-	-	TRBJ2-7	CASSEWGSYEQYF	TGTGCCAGCAGTGAATGGGGATCCTACGAGCAGTACTTC
TRBV4-3	TRBD2	-	TRBJ2-2	CASSQESGLAGGELFF	TGCGCCAGCAGCCAAGAGTCAGGACTAGCAGGCGGGGAGCTGTTTTTT
TRBV27	-	-	TRBJ2-5	CASSPPDQETQYF	TGTGCCAGCAGTCCGCCAGACCAAGAGACCCAGTACTTC
TRBV5-5	-	-	TRBJ2-7	CASSLVRGSYEQYF	TGTGCCAGCAGCTTGGTAAGGGGAAGCTACGAGCAGTACTTC
TRBV5-1	-	-	TRBJ2-7	CASSLGVRYEQYF	TGCGCCAGCAGCTTGGGGGTGAGGTACGAGCAGTACTTC
TRBV2	-	-	TRBJ2-7	CASSEGTVTTYEQYF	TGTGCCAGCAGTGAAGGGACAGTGACCACCTACGAGCAGTACTTC
TRBV5-4	-	-	TRBJ2-3	CASSLYYGSTDTQYF	TGTGCCAGCAGCTTGTATTACGGGAGCACAGATACGCAGTATTTT
TRBV29-1	TRBD1	-	TRBJ2-1	CSVTGAGEQFF	TGCAGCGTTACAGGGGCAGGTGAGCAGTTCTTC
TRBV5-6	TRBD1	-	TRBJ1-5	CASSKGQGVGNQPQHF	TGTGCCAGCAGCAAAGGACAGGGGGTCGGCAATCAGCCCCAGCATTTT
TRBV9	-	-	TRBJ1-2	CASSAGTDGYTF	TGTGCCAGCAGCGCCGGGACGGATGGCTACACCTTC
TRBV30	-	-	TRBJ2-1	CAWSGVRGYNEQFF	TGTGCCTGGAGTGGGGTACGAGGCTACAATGAGCAGTTCTTC
TRBV10-3	-	-	TRBJ2-7	CAITRDPNYEQYF	TGTGCCATCACCAGGGATCCTAACTACGAGCAGTACTTC
TRBV19	-	once	TRBJ1-2	CASSIGGAYGYTF	TGTGCCAGTAGTATAGGAGGGGCCTATGGCTACACCTTC
TRBV6-5	TRBD1	-	TRBJ1-1	CASSYRQGSTTEAFF	TGTGCCAGCAGTTACCGACAGGGATCAACCACTGAAGCTTTCTTT
TRBV7-2	-	-	TRBJ2-7	CASSDPPGPINYEQYF	TGTGCCAGCAGCGACCCCCCGGGACCCATAAACTACGAGCAGTACTTC
TRBV6-5	-	-	TRBJ1-6	CASSYSVRDGSPLHF	TGTGCCAGCAGTTACTCGGTCAGGGATGGGTCACCCCTCCACTTT
TRBV30	TRBD1	-	TRBJ2-7	CAFTGTENEQYF	TGTGCCTTCACCGGGACAGAAAACGAGCAGTACTTC
TRBV19	-	-	TRBJ1-2	CASSSGFYGYTF	TGTGCCAGTAGTTCGGGTTTCTATGGCTACACCTTC
TRBV2	TRBD1	-	TRBJ1-2	CASSDLQGDHYGYTF	TGTGCCAGCAGTGACCTACAGGGGGACCACTATGGCTACACCTTC
TRBV27	-	few	TRBJ2-1	CASSLLSGIDNEQFF	TGTGCCAGCAGTTTACTATCCGGGATTGACAATGAGCAGTTCTTC
TRBV27	TRBD2	-	TRBJ2-7	CASSLVSGIYEQYF	TGTGCCAGCAGTTTAGTTAGCGGGATTTACGAGCAGTACTTC
TRBV7-2	TRBD1	-	TRBJ2-7	CASSWTGDDYEQYF	TGTGCCAGCAGCTGGACAGGGGATGACTACGAGCAGTACTTC
TRBV7-8	TRBD1	-	TRBJ2-3	CASSHPGQGASDTQYF	TGTGCCAGCAGCCATCCGGGACAGGGGGCTTCAGATACGCAGTATTTT
TRBV4-1	TRBD1	-	TRBJ2-7	CASSHPGTGYEQYF	TGCGCCAGCAGCCATCCCGGGACAGGGTACGAGCAGTACTTC
TRBV28	TRBD2	-	TRBJ2-3	CASSLRTSASTDTQYF	TGTGCCAGCAGTCTCCGGACTAGCGCTAGCACAGATACGCAGTATTTT
TRBV6-1	-	-	TRBJ2-1	CASSLDALAVNEQFF	TGTGCCAGCAGTCTGGACGCGTTGGCGGTCAATGAGCAGTTCTTC
TRBV4-3	TRBD2	once	TRBJ2-7	CASSQDGGVVNEQYF	TGCGCCAGCAGCCAAGATGGGGGGGTAGTAAACGAGCAGTACTTC
TRBV6-5	-	-	TRBJ2-5	CASSYVGNQETQYF	TGTGCCAGCAGTTACGTGGGCAATCAAGAGACCCAGTACTTC
TRBV27	TRBD1	-	TRBJ2-3	CASSSIQGQGVTDTQYF	TGTGCCAGCAGTTCGATCCAAGGACAGGGGGTCACAGATACGCAGTATTTT
TRBV5-1	TRBD1	-	TRBJ2-7	CASSSTPGTGDNEQYF	TGCGCCAGCAGCTCGACCCCCGGGACAGGCGATAACGAGCAGTACTTC
TRBV7-8	TRBD2	-	TRBJ2-5	CASSGSIAGGLGAWETQYF	TGTGCCAGCAGCGGGTCAATAGCGGGGGGTCTAGGGGCGTGGGAGACCCAGTACTTC
TRBV7-9	-	-	TRBJ2-5	CASSLNQGQETQYF	TGTGCCAGCAGCTTAAACCAGGGTCAAGAGACCCAGTACTTC
TRBV6-5	-	-	TRBJ1-6	CASSYSEGANSPLHF	TGTGCCAGCAGTTACTCGGAGGGAGCTAATTCACCCCTCCACTTT